This TCR beta chain was recorded in a study of regulatory T cells in long-lasting Graves disease. Overall study context: Over 5 years of antithyroid drugs with positive TSH receptor antibodies was taken to mean persistent Graves' disease.

HTBI primers from iRepertoire and Arm-PCR of CDR3 regions yielded the TCR beta libraries. MiXCR was run by TCRdb on the multiplex PCR reads, yielding one entry per CDR3 protein. The table includes about 340,000 distinct CDR3 sequences, about 18% detected once. The time point denotes: persistent/refractory GD, antithyroid drugs over 5 years with positive TRAb. Isolated PBMC RNA provided the starting material for the TCR library. Diagnoses of Graves' disease were made by American Thyroid Association guidelines. EDTA tubes collected 7.5 to 9.5 milliliters of peripheral blood. The CDR3 runs 15 residues. The ends lost 3 bases at V and 4 bases at J; junction bases unmatched: 7. Germline V gene sequence: CDR1 ENHRY, CDR2 SYGVKD. This clonotype was found many times.

The receptor's source is a female donor with Graves disease. The chain uses TRBV10-3 and TRBJ1-2, with TRBD1 matching 8 bases. The input for sequencing was peripheral blood mononuclear cells (PBMCs), taken when the disease was refractory, from a patient treated with antithyroid drugs. Written as DNA, the CDR3 is TGTGCCATCAGTGACTTGGACAGGGCGGGCTATGGCTACACCTTC. The encoded protein is CAISDLDRAGYGYTF.